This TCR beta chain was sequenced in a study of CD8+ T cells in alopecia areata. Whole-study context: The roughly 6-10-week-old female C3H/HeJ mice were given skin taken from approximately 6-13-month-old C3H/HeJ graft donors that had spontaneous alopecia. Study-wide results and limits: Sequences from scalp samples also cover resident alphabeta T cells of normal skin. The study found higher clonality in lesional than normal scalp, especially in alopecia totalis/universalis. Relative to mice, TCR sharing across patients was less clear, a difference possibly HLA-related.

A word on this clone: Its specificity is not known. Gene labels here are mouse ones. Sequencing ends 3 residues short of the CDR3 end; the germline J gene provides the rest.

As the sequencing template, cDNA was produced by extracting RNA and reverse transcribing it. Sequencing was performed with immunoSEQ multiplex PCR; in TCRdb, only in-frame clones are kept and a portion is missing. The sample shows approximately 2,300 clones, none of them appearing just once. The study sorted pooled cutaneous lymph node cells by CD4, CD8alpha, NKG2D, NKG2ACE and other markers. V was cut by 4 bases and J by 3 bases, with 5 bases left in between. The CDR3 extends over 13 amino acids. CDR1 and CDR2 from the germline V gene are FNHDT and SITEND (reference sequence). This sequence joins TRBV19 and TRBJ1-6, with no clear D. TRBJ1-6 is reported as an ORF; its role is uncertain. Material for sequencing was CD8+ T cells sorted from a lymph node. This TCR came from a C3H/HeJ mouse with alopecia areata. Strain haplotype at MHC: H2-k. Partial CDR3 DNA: TGTGCCAGCAGTTTCATCTATAATTCGCCC. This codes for CASSFIYNSP. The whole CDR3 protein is CASSFIYNSPLYF.